This section outlines one TCR beta chain sequence together with its context. Its antigen is still unknown. RNA extraction and reverse transcription yielded cDNA as sequencing template. Repertoires were generated with immunoSEQ multiplex PCR, while TCRdb's copy carries only in-frame clones and drops some. The table includes approximately 210,000 clones, more than 55% detected once. This specimen belongs to a study of CD8+ T cells in alopecia areata. General observations from the study: While tofacitinib was given, many expanded lesional clones persisted in scalp and blood.

Indicated treatment: oral pan-JAK inhibitor, 5-10 mg twice daily. V was clipped by 4 bases and J by 4 bases, with 8 bases between them. CDR3 length: 12 amino acids. Germline CDR1 reads SQVTM; CDR2 reads ANQGSEA. The TCR originated in a human donor with alopecia areata. The rearrangement joins TRBV29-1 to TRBJ2-1; D unresolved. The sequenced sample was CD4+ T cells sorted from blood, obtained at approximately week 42, from a patient treated with tofacitinib. CDR3 sequence reads: CSVGSGYNEQFF. As DNA, the CDR3 is TGCAGCGTTGGGTCAGGTTACAATGAGCAGTTCTTC.